The TCR beta chain under discussion was sequenced for a study of T cell repertoires in cytomegalovirus infection. Whole-study context: Used in the study were CMV epitopes, some recently identified and HLA-C-restricted, others well-studied and HLA-B-restricted. A matching HLA type, together with CMV infection, was signaled by public TCR beta signatures.

Study-wide results and limits: It was HLA-C-restricted CMV-specific TCR beta clonotypes that dominated the response ex vivo.

TCRdb reprocessed the reads via MiXCR and lists one record per CDR3 protein. This table holds about 500,000 distinct CDR3 sequences, roughly a third found once. CDR3 size: 16 residues. CDR1 and CDR2 from the germline V gene are SGHTA and FQGNSA. In regard to this clonotype: Its specificity is not known. A much larger clone differs from this one at a single base, so this may be a read error.

The sample in question was cultured PBMCs, obtained from culture after CMV antigen stimulation. This sequence originates from a human donor in good health (CMV status not recorded). Some clones in this sample may be carry-over from other donors' samples. The genes are TRBV7-2 and TRBJ2-1; D might be TRBD2 (6 bases). Here the CDR3 DNA reads TGTGCCAGCAGTCCGCTGGCGGGACTTCTTTACAATAAGCAGTTCTTC. It translates to CASSPLAGLLYNKQFF.